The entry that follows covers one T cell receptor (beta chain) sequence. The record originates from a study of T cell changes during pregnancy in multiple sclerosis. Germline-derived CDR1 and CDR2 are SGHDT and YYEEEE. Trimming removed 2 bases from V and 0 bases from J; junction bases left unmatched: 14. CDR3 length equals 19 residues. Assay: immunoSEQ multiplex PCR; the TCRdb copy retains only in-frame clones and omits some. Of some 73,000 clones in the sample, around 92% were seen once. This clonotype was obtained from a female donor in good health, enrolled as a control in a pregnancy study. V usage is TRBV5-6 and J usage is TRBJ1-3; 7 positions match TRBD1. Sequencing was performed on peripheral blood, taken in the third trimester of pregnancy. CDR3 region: CASSLGHGPGQTSGNTIYF. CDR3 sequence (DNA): TGTGCCAGCAGCTTAGGCCACGGACCGGGACAGACCTCTGGAAACACCATATATTTT.